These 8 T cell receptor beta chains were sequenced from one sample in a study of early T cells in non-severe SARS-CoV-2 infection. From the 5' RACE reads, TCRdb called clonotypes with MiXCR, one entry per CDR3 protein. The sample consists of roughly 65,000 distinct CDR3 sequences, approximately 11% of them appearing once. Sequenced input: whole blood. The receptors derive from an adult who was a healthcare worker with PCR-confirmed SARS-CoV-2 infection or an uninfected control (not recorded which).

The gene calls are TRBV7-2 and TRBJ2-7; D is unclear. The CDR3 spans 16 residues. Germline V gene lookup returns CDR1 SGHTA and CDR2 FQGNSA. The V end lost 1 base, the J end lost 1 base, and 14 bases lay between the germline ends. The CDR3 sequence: CASSLGLRPSSYEQYF. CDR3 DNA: TGTGCCAGCAGCTTAGGTCTCAGGCCTTCTTCCTACGAGCAGTACTTC.

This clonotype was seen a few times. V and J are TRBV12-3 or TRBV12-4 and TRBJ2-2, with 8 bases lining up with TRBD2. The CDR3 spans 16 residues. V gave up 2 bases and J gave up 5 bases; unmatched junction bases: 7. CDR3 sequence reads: CASSLSSGILTGELFF. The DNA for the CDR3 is TGTGCCAGCAGTTTAAGTAGCGGGATTCTGACCGGGGAGCTGTTTTTT.

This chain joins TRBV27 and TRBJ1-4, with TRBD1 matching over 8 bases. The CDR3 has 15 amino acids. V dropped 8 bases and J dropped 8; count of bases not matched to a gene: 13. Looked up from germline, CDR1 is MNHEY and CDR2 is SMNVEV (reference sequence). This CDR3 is CASSDRGWGNEKLFF. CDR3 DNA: TGTGCCAGCTCCGACAGGGGATGGGGCAACGAAAAACTGTTTTTT. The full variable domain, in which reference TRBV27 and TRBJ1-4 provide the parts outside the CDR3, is EAQVTQNPRYLITVTGKKLTVTCSQNMNHEYMSWYRQDPGLGLRQIYYSMNVEVTDKGDVPEGYKVSRKEKRNFPLILESPSPNQTSLYFCASSDRGWGNEKLFFGSGTQLSVL.

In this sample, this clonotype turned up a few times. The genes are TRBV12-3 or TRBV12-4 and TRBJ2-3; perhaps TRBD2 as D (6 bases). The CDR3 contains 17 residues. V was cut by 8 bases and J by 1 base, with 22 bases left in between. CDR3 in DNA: TGTGCCAGCGTCGACGGGAGCTGGTTGTCGGGCACAGATACGCAGTATTTT. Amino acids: CASVDGSWLSGTDTQYF.

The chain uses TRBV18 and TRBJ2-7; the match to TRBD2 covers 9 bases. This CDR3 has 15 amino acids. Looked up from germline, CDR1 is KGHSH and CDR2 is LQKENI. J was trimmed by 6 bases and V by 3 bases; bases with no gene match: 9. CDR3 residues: CASSPDLAGFFEQYF. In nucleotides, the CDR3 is TGTGCCAGCTCACCCGATCTAGCGGGGTTTTTCGAGCAGTACTTC.

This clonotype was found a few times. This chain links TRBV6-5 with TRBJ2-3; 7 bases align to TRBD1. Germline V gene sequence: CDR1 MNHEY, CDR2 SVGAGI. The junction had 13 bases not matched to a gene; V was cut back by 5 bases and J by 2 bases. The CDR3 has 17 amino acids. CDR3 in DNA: TGTGCCAGCAGTCCGAATACCGACAGGGCGCTCACAGATACGCAGTATTTT. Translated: CASSPNTDRALTDTQYF.

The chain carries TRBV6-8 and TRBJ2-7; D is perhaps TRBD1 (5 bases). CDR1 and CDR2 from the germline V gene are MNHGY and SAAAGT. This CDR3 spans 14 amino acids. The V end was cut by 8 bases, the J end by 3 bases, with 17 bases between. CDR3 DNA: TGTGCCAGCTGGGGTAAAGGCAGGGACTACGAGCAGTACTTC. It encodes CASWGKGRDYEQYF.

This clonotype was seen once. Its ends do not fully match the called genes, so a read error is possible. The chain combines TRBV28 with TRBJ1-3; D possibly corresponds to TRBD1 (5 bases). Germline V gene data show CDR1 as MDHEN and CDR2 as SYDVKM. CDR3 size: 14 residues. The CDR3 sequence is CASRTWDSENTIYF. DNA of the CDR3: TGTGCCAGCAGAACCTGGGACTCTGAAAACACCATATATTTT.